This T cell receptor beta chain comes out of a study of STAT3 mutations in large granular lymphocyte leukemia. Study-level results: In T-cell large granular lymphocyte leukemia, about half of patients showed multiple immunodominant subclonotypes.

Some clones are missing from TCRdb's copy, which holds only in-frame ones; the method was immunoSEQ multiplex PCR. The data hold roughly 40,000 clones, with about 81% observed a single time. The germline V gene encodes CDR1 MNHNS and CDR2 SASEGT. The CDR3 totals 13 residues. V lost 4 bases and J 6 bases, leaving 9 bases between the germline ends. As regards this clone: The antigen remains unidentified.

This rearrangement joins TRBV6-1 to TRBJ1-4; tentatively, D is TRBD1 (5 bases). This TCR was recovered from a human donor with T large granular lymphocyte leukemia. Some clones in this sample may be carry-over from other donors' samples. Sequenced material: PBMCs. The CDR3 loop reads CASSVPGYEKLFF. In DNA form, the CDR3 reads TGTGCCAGCAGTGTTCCAGGGTATGAAAAACTGTTTTTT.